This note documents a single T cell receptor beta chain sequence. Its target is unknown. Every patient relapsed after autologous stem cell transplantation, and brentuximab vedotin exposure varied. Method: immunoSEQ multiplex PCR; TCRdb's copy keeps in-frame clones and lacks some. The table includes about 50,000 clones, about three quarters detected once. This CDR3 is 12 amino acids long. Between the trimmed V and J ends, which lost 3 bases and 3 bases, there was a span of 5 bases. Germline V CDR1 and CDR2: GTSNPN, SVGIG (reference sequence). This entry belongs to a study of PD-1 blockade in classical Hodgkin lymphoma. Study-level results: Baseline diversity resembling that of newly diagnosed patients was seen in complete responders. In CD4+ cells, TCR diversity went up significantly by C4D1, but in CD8+ cells it did not.

This chain connects TRBV30 to TRBJ2-2; D not certain. Source: peripheral blood mononuclear cells (PBMCs), taken at baseline. The receptor was derived from a human donor with classical Hodgkin lymphoma. The CDR3 sequence: CAWRTYTGELFF. CDR3 DNA sequence: TGTGCCTGGAGGACGTACACCGGGGAGCTGTTTTTT.